This TCR beta chain was profiled in a study of cytomegalovirus exposure and HLA in healthy donors. Study outcomes and limitations: Common viral pathogens seemed to be connected with several of the most significant clusters, according to a later analysis.

About this clone: The antigen is not known.

The CDR3 spans 14 residues. The junction had 5 bases not matched to a gene; V was cut back by 2 bases and J by 5 bases. Per germline, CDR1 SGHRS and CDR2 YFSETQ. PCR employed 60 Vbeta and 13 Jbeta primers. Original processing methods: There were about 80 million unique TCR beta chains by a later count, and about 11 million of them were shared. Only in-frame clones appear in the TCRdb table, and some are missing; sequencing was by immunoSEQ multiplex PCR. V, J and clone size were drawn from that table, and D and trimming were deduced from the DNA. The sample has roughly 170,000 clones; more than 65% are singletons.

This TCR came from a girl aged 2 to 10 in good health and CMV-seropositive. This chain joins TRBV5-1 and TRBJ2-7; TRBD1 agrees at 9 bases. Sequenced input: PBMCs. DNA for the CDR3: TGCGCCAGCAGCTTTGGGGACAGGGTGCACGAGCAGTACTTC. Its protein is CASSFGDRVHEQYF.